This is a list of T cell receptor beta chains from one sample in a study of T cell responses to AZD1222 COVID-19 vaccine. Profiling relied on immunoSEQ multiplex PCR, and the TCRdb table lists in-frame clones only, not all of them. The sample contains some 280,000 clones, approximately 94% of which appear only once. The sample was peripheral blood, taken 28 days after the second AZD1222 dose. The receptors were gathered from an adult who received the AZD1222 COVID-19 vaccine. The CDR3 runs from the conserved cysteine through the conserved F or W. Fields, in order: J gene, D gene, clone size, V gene, CDR3 protein, CDR3 DNA. A D gene is named only where the DNA matches it firmly. Clone size is given for some rows only: seen once, a few or many times, or a class if the clone is expanded.

J: TRBJ1-3
D: TRBD1
size: -
V: TRBV7-2
CDR3: CASSLVPGQGLNTIYF
DNA: TGTGCCAGCAGCTTAGTACCGGGACAGGGGTTAAACACCATATATTTT

J: TRBJ2-1
D: -
size: -
V: TRBV7-2
CDR3: CASSPSGTYNEQFF
DNA: TGTGCCAGCAGCCCCTCCGGGACGTACAATGAGCAGTTCTTC

J: TRBJ1-3
D: TRBD1
size: -
V: TRBV7-9
CDR3: CASSPGTGGRNTIYF
DNA: TGTGCCAGCAGCCCCGGGACAGGGGGCCGCAACACCATATATTTT

J: TRBJ2-2
D: -
size: once
V: TRBV6-5
CDR3: CASSYFGVIAGELFF
DNA: TGTGCCAGCAGTTACTTTGGGGTCATCGCCGGGGAGCTGTTTTTT

J: TRBJ1-2
D: TRBD1
size: once
V: TRBV7-8
CDR3: CASSPGTDFYGYTF
DNA: TGTGCCAGCAGCCCTGGGACAGACTTCTATGGCTACACCTTC

J: TRBJ1-3
D: TRBD1
size: -
V: TRBV28
CDR3: CASSLEGAAGNTIYF
DNA: TGTGCCAGCAGTTTGGAGGGGGCGGCTGGAAACACCATATATTTT

J: TRBJ1-2
D: -
size: -
V: TRBV24-1
CDR3: CATSKNSLNYGYTF
DNA: TGTGCCACCAGTAAGAACAGCCTTAACTATGGCTACACCTTC

J: TRBJ1-1
D: -
size: -
V: TRBV7-9
CDR3: CASSPIGKEENTEAFF
DNA: TGTGCCAGCAGCCCCATAGGGAAGGAGGAGAACACTGAAGCTTTCTTT

J: TRBJ2-6
D: -
size: once
V: TRBV9
CDR3: CASSGGQSHSGANVLTF
DNA: TGTGCCAGCAGCGGTGGACAGTCCCACTCTGGGGCCAACGTCCTGACTTTC

J: TRBJ1-1
D: TRBD1
size: -
V: TRBV5-1
CDR3: CASSQDRVYTEAFF
DNA: TGCGCCAGCAGCCAAGACAGGGTGTACACTGAAGCTTTCTTT

J: TRBJ1-1
D: TRBD1
size: -
V: TRBV19
CDR3: CASSIHPTGRKNTEAFF
DNA: TGTGCCAGTAGTATACACCCGACAGGGCGGAAGAACACTGAAGCTTTCTTT

J: TRBJ2-1
D: -
size: -
V: TRBV5-4
CDR3: CASSPMGGQVESYNEQFF
DNA: TGTGCCAGCAGCCCTATGGGGGGGCAAGTAGAATCCTACAATGAGCAGTTCTTC

J: TRBJ1-5
D: -
size: -
V: TRBV20-1
CDR3: CSASPNDQPQHF
DNA: TGCAGTGCGAGTCCCAACGATCAGCCCCAGCATTTT

J: TRBJ2-7
D: -
size: -
V: TRBV7-3
CDR3: CASSLSHGSYEQYF
DNA: TGTGCCAGCAGCTTGAGCCACGGCTCCTACGAGCAGTACTTC

J: TRBJ2-1
D: TRBD1
size: -
V: TRBV15
CDR3: CATLDRGLNEQFF
DNA: TGTGCCACCCTGGACAGGGGATTAAATGAGCAGTTCTTC

J: TRBJ1-1
D: -
size: few
V: TRBV6-4
CDR3: CASSDGPGGNTEAFF
DNA: TGTGCCAGCAGTGACGGGCCCGGCGGGAACACTGAAGCTTTCTTT

J: TRBJ1-3
D: -
size: -
V: TRBV5-1
CDR3: CASSLAGPSGNTIYF
DNA: TGCGCCAGCAGCTTGGCAGGGCCTTCTGGAAACACCATATATTTT

J: TRBJ2-1
D: TRBD2
size: -
V: TRBV11-2
CDR3: CASSLGLAGEQFF
DNA: TGTGCCAGCAGCCTAGGACTAGCGGGTGAGCAGTTCTTC

J: TRBJ1-6
D: -
size: once
V: TRBV5-1
CDR3: CASSLEQGSSYNSPLHF
DNA: TGCGCCAGCAGCTTGGAGCAGGGGAGCTCCTATAATTCACCCCTCCACTTT

J: TRBJ2-1
D: -
size: once
V: TRBV6-6
CDR3: CASNPPPLARIHEQFF
DNA: TGTGCCAGCAACCCCCCTCCGCTAGCACGAATACATGAGCAGTTCTTC

J: TRBJ2-1
D: TRBD1
size: -
V: TRBV9
CDR3: CASSPRGTVIYNEQFF
DNA: TGTGCCAGCAGCCCCCGTGGGACAGTCATCTACAATGAGCAGTTCTTC

J: TRBJ1-5
D: -
size: -
V: TRBV2
CDR3: CASSIGVGQPQHF
DNA: TGTGCCAGCAGTATAGGAGTTGGCCAGCCCCAGCATTTT

J: TRBJ2-1
D: -
size: few
V: TRBV10-2
CDR3: CASRDKAGTYNEQFF
DNA: TGCGCCAGCAGGGACAAGGCGGGAACCTACAATGAGCAGTTCTTC

J: TRBJ2-2
D: -
size: -
V: TRBV14
CDR3: CASSTEGANTGELFF
DNA: TGTGCCAGCAGCACCGAGGGAGCGAACACCGGGGAGCTGTTTTTT

J: TRBJ2-3
D: TRBD2
size: -
V: TRBV6-5
CDR3: CASSYGLALTDTQYF
DNA: TGTGCCAGCAGTTACGGACTAGCGCTCACAGATACGCAGTATTTT

J: TRBJ1-2
D: -
size: -
V: TRBV28
CDR3: CASSLGWRDGYTF
DNA: TGTGCCAGCAGTCTCGGCTGGCGAGATGGCTACACCTTC

J: TRBJ2-7
D: -
size: -
V: TRBV20-1
CDR3: CSASSGLYEQYF
DNA: TGCAGTGCTAGTTCCGGGCTATACGAGCAGTACTTC

J: TRBJ2-5
D: TRBD1
size: -
V: TRBV3-1/TRBV3-2
CDR3: CASSQGRGRGETQYF
DNA: TGTGCCAGCAGCCAAGGCAGGGGGCGCGGGGAGACCCAGTACTTC

J: TRBJ2-1
D: TRBD2
size: -
V: TRBV11-2
CDR3: CASSLTSGGYGEQFF
DNA: TGTGCCAGCAGCTTAACTAGCGGGGGCTACGGTGAGCAGTTCTTC

J: TRBJ2-3
D: -
size: -
V: TRBV12-1
CDR3: CASRRPLAALSTDTQYF
DNA: TGTGCCAGCAGGCGTCCTCTAGCGGCCCTTAGCACAGATACGCAGTATTTT

J: TRBJ1-5
D: -
size: -
V: TRBV27
CDR3: CASSPNQPQHF
DNA: TGTGCCAGCAGTCCCAATCAGCCCCAGCATTTT

J: TRBJ2-7
D: -
size: once
V: TRBV27
CDR3: CASSQSGQGTRGFYEQYF
DNA: TGTGCCAGCAGTCAATCCGGGCAGGGGACGAGGGGCTTCTACGAGCAGTACTTC

J: TRBJ1-2
D: -
size: -
V: TRBV7-2
CDR3: CASSNLRGYTF
DNA: TGTGCCAGCAGCAACCTTCGGGGCTACACCTTC

J: TRBJ2-7
D: TRBD1
size: -
V: TRBV19
CDR3: CASRDDRGSYEQYF
DNA: TGTGCCAGTAGGGATGACAGGGGGTCCTACGAGCAGTACTTC

J: TRBJ2-1
D: -
size: -
V: TRBV5-6
CDR3: CASSFRSEQFF
DNA: TGTGCCAGCAGCTTTCGTAGTGAGCAGTTCTTC

J: TRBJ2-7
D: -
size: -
V: TRBV18
CDR3: CASSPQGSSSYEQYF
DNA: TGTGCCAGCTCACCTCAGGGGTCCAGCTCCTACGAGCAGTACTTC

J: TRBJ1-1
D: TRBD1
size: -
V: TRBV5-6
CDR3: CASRGGQGAVAEAFF
DNA: TGTGCCAGCAGGGGAGGGCAGGGGGCGGTCGCTGAAGCTTTCTTT

J: TRBJ1-1
D: -
size: -
V: TRBV9
CDR3: CASSASGRGTEAFF
DNA: TGTGCCAGCAGCGCTTCCGGGCGGGGGACTGAAGCTTTCTTT

J: TRBJ1-6
D: -
size: -
V: TRBV9
CDR3: CASSVESGRNSPLHF
DNA: TGTGCCAGCAGCGTAGAGTCAGGGAGGAATTCACCCCTCCACTTT

J: TRBJ1-4
D: -
size: once
V: TRBV6-5
CDR3: CASSYWGRRGNEKLFF
DNA: TGTGCCAGCAGTTACTGGGGCCGCAGGGGTAATGAAAAACTGTTTTTT

J: TRBJ2-1
D: -
size: -
V: TRBV6-2/TRBV6-3
CDR3: CASSYWDNRNEQFF
DNA: TGTGCCAGCAGTTACTGGGACAACAGGAATGAGCAGTTCTTC

J: TRBJ2-1
D: -
size: -
V: TRBV3-1/TRBV3-2
CDR3: CASSPAGTFYNEQFF
DNA: TGTGCCAGCAGCCCCGCCGGGACCTTTTACAATGAGCAGTTCTTC

J: TRBJ1-1
D: TRBD1
size: -
V: TRBV5-1
CDR3: CASSPGQTNTEAFF
DNA: TGCGCCAGCAGCCCGGGACAGACTAACACTGAAGCTTTCTTT

J: TRBJ2-1
D: -
size: once
V: TRBV28
CDR3: CASSPTAQPEQFF
DNA: TGTGCCAGCAGTCCTACCGCCCAGCCGGAGCAGTTCTTC

J: TRBJ2-7
D: -
size: -
V: TRBV9
CDR3: CASSPPTTYEQYF
DNA: TGTGCCAGCAGCCCCCCGACTACCTACGAGCAGTACTTC

J: TRBJ2-2
D: TRBD2
size: -
V: TRBV19
CDR3: CASSTLGRAYGELFF
DNA: TGTGCCAGTAGTACCCTAGGGAGGGCCTACGGGGAGCTGTTTTTT

J: TRBJ1-1
D: -
size: once
V: TRBV27
CDR3: CASSFGSGTEAFF
DNA: TGTGCCAGCAGTTTTGGATCGGGGACTGAAGCTTTCTTT

J: TRBJ2-1
D: TRBD2
size: -
V: TRBV5-1
CDR3: CASSFGLAGQYNEQFF
DNA: TGCGCCAGCAGCTTTGGACTAGCGGGGCAATACAATGAGCAGTTCTTC

J: TRBJ2-1
D: TRBD2
size: -
V: TRBV10-3
CDR3: CAISDMGGDEQFF
DNA: TGTGCCATCAGTGACATGGGGGGGGATGAGCAGTTCTTC

J: TRBJ2-3
D: -
size: -
V: TRBV7-3
CDR3: CASSLMGESPTDTQYF
DNA: TGTGCCAGCAGCTTAATGGGGGAGTCACCCACAGATACGCAGTATTTT

J: TRBJ2-7
D: TRBD1
size: -
V: TRBV5-6
CDR3: CASSFGQGGQYF
DNA: TGTGCCAGCAGCTTCGGACAGGGGGGGCAGTACTTC